This passage covers 21 T cell receptor beta chains from one sample sequenced in a study of regulatory T cells in long-lasting Graves disease. Sample time point: newly diagnosed GD, antithyroid drugs for less than 3 months. Scientists built the TCR library using RNA that was extracted from PBMCs. CDR3-region Arm-PCR and iRepertoire HTBI primers produced the TCR beta libraries. In TCRdb, the multiplex PCR reads were re-called with MiXCR into one record per CDR3 protein. The data hold around 230,000 distinct CDR3 sequences, with about 18% observed a single time. Material: peripheral blood mononuclear cells (PBMCs), obtained at new diagnosis, from a patient treated with antithyroid drugs. The receptors were sampled from a female donor with Graves disease.

As for this clonotype: The junction departs from germline at one end; a sequencing error may be responsible. The gene calls are TRBV6-1 and TRBJ1-6; D unresolved. CDR1 is MNHNS and CDR2 is SASEGT in the germline V gene. This CDR3 is built from 15 residues. The CDR3 bases are TGTGCCGGCAGTGAGCGGGGTGTCGGTCATTCACCCCTCCACTTT. This encodes CAGSERGVGHSPLHF.

This clonotype was picked up many times. This chain connects TRBV24-1 to TRBJ1-2; 9 nucleotides agree with TRBD1. J lost 4 bases, V lost 3 bases, and 11 bases had no gene match. The CDR3 loop spans 17 amino acids. Germline V gives CDR1 KGHDR, CDR2 SFDVKD. CDR3 sequence reads: CATSDTSSDRGVYGYTF. The CDR3 region has the DNA TGTGCCACCAGTGATACGTCCTCGGACAGGGGAGTCTATGGCTACACCTTC.

This clonotype occurred many times. V usage is TRBV12-3 or TRBV12-4 and J usage is TRBJ2-1, with TRBD2 matching over 9 bases. The J segment lost 0 bases and the V segment lost 4 bases, leaving 4 bases of the junction unmatched. This CDR3 has 16 amino acids. The DNA of the CDR3 is TGTGCCAGCAGTTCATATAGCGGGAGCTCCTACAATGAGCAGTTCTTC. As protein: CASSSYSGSSYNEQFF.

This clonotype was found a few times. This sequence joins TRBV10-2 and TRBJ2-3; 11 bases are a match to TRBD2. The CDR3 totals 15 residues. In germline, CDR1 is WSHSY, CDR2 SAAADI. V trimming: 6 bases; J trimming: 5 bases; junction bases outside the gene matches: 7. CDR3 bases: TGCGCCAGCAGGCGACTAGCGGGAAGGGGAGATACGCAGTATTTT. It translates to CASRRLAGRGDTQYF.

The gene calls are TRBV6-5 and TRBJ2-7; unclear D gene. V lost 2 bases and J lost 1, with 6 bases in between. CDR1 is MNHEY, CDR2 SVGAGI, per germline. This CDR3 contains 13 residues. CDR3 sequence (DNA): TGTGCCAGCAGTTACGCAGATTCCTACGAGCAGTACTTC. As protein: CASSYADSYEQYF.

In this sample, this clonotype turned up many times. This sequence joins TRBV7-9 and TRBJ2-6; maybe TRBD1 (6 bases). Germline V gene lookup returns CDR1 SEHNR and CDR2 FQNEAQ (reference sequence). CDR3 length: 18 amino acids. The V and J ends lost 5 bases and 0 bases respectively, with 17 bases between them. CDR3: CASSPTGFLASGANVLTF. CDR3 nucleotide sequence: TGTGCCAGCAGCCCAACAGGGTTTCTAGCCTCTGGGGCCAACGTCCTGACTTTC.

The V gene is TRBV7-3, the J gene TRBJ2-7, with TRBD2 as a possible D gene (5 bases). Trimming stripped 6 bases from V and 0 bases from J, with 15 bases between. Per the germline V gene, CDR1 is SGHTA and CDR2 is FQGTGA. CDR3 size: 15 residues. CDR3 nucleotides: TGTGCCAGCAGTCCCCTCGGAGGAAGCTCCTACGAGCAGTACTTC. Translation gives CASSPLGGSSYEQYF.

This clonotype showed up many times. V usage is TRBV6-1 and J usage is TRBJ2-1; tentative D call: TRBD2 (5 bases). Trimming pared 2 bases from V and 8 bases from J, leaving 7 bases between. The germline V gene has CDR1 MNHNS and CDR2 SASEGT. The CDR3 runs 12 residues. CDR3 nucleotide sequence: TGTGCCAGCAGTGAACACGGGGATGAGCAGTTCTTC. Translated: CASSEHGDEQFF.

There are many counts of this clonotype. The chain links TRBV7-2 to TRBJ2-7, with a weak D call TRBD2 (6 bases). V lost 2 bases and J lost 2, with 16 bases in between. Germline V lookup: CDR1 SGHTA, CDR2 FQGNSA. The CDR3 runs 16 residues. The DNA of the CDR3 is TGTGCCAGCAGCTTAAATCCGCCTAGCGTGGCCTACGAGCAGTACTTC. This encodes CASSLNPPSVAYEQYF.

The chain employs TRBV25-1 and TRBJ2-1; D gene uncertain. This CDR3 region has 12 residues. The ends were cut back, 9 bases at V and 1 base at J, with 7 bases in the middle. Germline V gene lookup returns CDR1 MGHDK and CDR2 SYGVNS. The CDR3 nucleotides are TGTGCCAGTTGGGGTTCCTACAATGAGCAGTTCTTC. The encoded protein is CASWGSYNEQFF.

In its sample, this clonotype was seen many times. The V call is TRBV19, the J call TRBJ2-1; the match to TRBD2 covers 12 bases. Unmatched junction bases numbered 8, after V lost 6 bases and J lost 8 bases. Per germline, CDR1 LNHDA and CDR2 SQIVND (reference sequence). The CDR3 consists of 15 residues. The CDR3 here is CASSRGASGRDEQFF. In DNA form, the CDR3 reads TGTGCCAGTAGCCGGGGGGCTAGCGGGAGGGATGAGCAGTTCTTC.

In its sample, this clonotype was seen many times. The gene calls are TRBV6-1 and TRBJ2-6; a weak D match, TRBD1 (5 bases). Germline V lookup: CDR1 MNHNS, CDR2 SASEGT. CDR3 size: 15 residues. Between the trimmed V and J ends, which lost 6 bases and 1 base, there was a span of 10 bases. In nucleotides, the CDR3 is TGTGCCAGCAGAAAGACAGCTTCTGGGGCCAACGTCCTGACTTTC. Amino acid sequence: CASRKTASGANVLTF.

This clonotype came up many times. Just one base apart from a much larger clone, this may be a read error. The chain has TRBV4-2 and TRBJ1-1; D is ambiguous. There are 12 residues in the CDR3. Germline lookup yields CDR1 LGHNA and CDR2 YNFKEQ. V lost 3 bases and J 1 base, leaving 3 bases between the germline ends. CDR3 nucleotides: TGTGCCAGCAGCCACCCGAACACTGAAGCTTTCTTT. It is translated as CASSHPNTEAFF.

This clonotype was detected many times. The rearrangement uses TRBV28 and TRBJ2-5; D is ambiguous. V lost 6 bases and J lost 5, with 10 bases in between. The CDR3 contains 12 residues. The germline V gene has CDR1 MDHEN and CDR2 SYDVKM. The CDR3 region is CASRQRRETQYF. The DNA of the CDR3 is TGTGCCAGCAGACAGAGAAGGGAGACCCAGTACTTC.

The J gene is TRBJ2-7, the V gene TRBV20-1; 7 bases align to TRBD2. Germline-derived CDR1 and CDR2 are DFQATT and SNEGSKA (reference sequence). The V gene end was trimmed by 3 bases and the J gene end by 6 bases; junction bases not matched to a gene: 14. The CDR3 loop spans 15 amino acids. CDR3 sequence: CSARETSNRFTEQYF. CDR3 in DNA: TGCAGTGCTAGGGAGACTAGCAATCGATTCACCGAGCAGTACTTC.

At least ten counts were recorded for this clonotype. The V and J genes are TRBV7-9 and TRBJ2-7; D is uncertain. From germline, CDR1 is SEHNR and CDR2 FQNEAQ (reference sequence). V was shortened by 3 bases and J by 8 bases, with 8 bases between the two germline ends. This CDR3 is built from 11 residues. The CDR3 DNA reads as TGTGCCAGCAGCTTCGGTGATCAGCAGTACTTC. Its translation: CASSFGDQQYF.

In this sample, this clonotype turned up many times. This rearrangement joins TRBV11-1 to TRBJ2-2; no reliable D call. Looked up from germline, CDR1 is SGHAT and CDR2 is FQDESV (reference sequence). Trimming shortened V by 3 bases and J by 4 bases, and 15 bases separated the two germline ends. This CDR3 comprises 16 residues. The chain's CDR3 is CASSFIPRSGTGELFF. In DNA form, the CDR3 reads TGTGCCAGCAGCTTTATCCCCCGGTCGGGCACCGGGGAGCTGTTTTTT.

This clonotype was seen more than once but under ten times. The chain uses TRBV5-6 and TRBJ2-3, with D unresolved. With 1 base removed from V and 2 bases from J, the gap between germline ends came to 11 bases. The CDR3 has 15 amino acids. Germline CDR1 is SGHDT and CDR2 is YYEEEE. The CDR3 region is CASSLLSQFTDTQYF. The CDR3, as DNA: TGTGCCAGCAGCTTGTTGTCCCAGTTCACAGATACGCAGTATTTT.

This clonotype was seen many times. The chain links TRBV10-2 to TRBJ2-5, with 7 bases matching TRBD2. Germline lookup yields CDR1 WSHSY and CDR2 SAAADI. This CDR3 spans 16 amino acids. V dropped 3 bases and J dropped 3; count of bases not matched to a gene: 10. Here the CDR3 DNA reads TGCGCCAGCAGTGACGGGGGGAGGGCCTGGAAAGAGACCCAGTACTTC. Translated: CASSDGGRAWKETQYF.

This clonotype was detected ten times or more. This chain joins TRBV27 and TRBJ2-7; possible D gene TRBD2, 6 bases. Germline V gene sequence: CDR1 MNHEY, CDR2 SMNVEV (reference sequence). Deletions cut 4 bases from V and 5 bases from J, with 18 bases between. The CDR3 is made up of 15 amino acids. Here the CDR3 DNA reads TGTGCCAGCAGTTCCCCCGGGACTTTCCGGAACGAGCAGTACTTC. It yields the protein CASSSPGTFRNEQYF.

There are many counts of this clonotype. The chain couples TRBV7-8 to TRBJ1-2; the D gene is possibly TRBD1 (6 bases). In germline, CDR1 is SGHVS, CDR2 FQNEAQ. V was pared by 1 base and J by 4 bases, with 16 bases between. The length of the CDR3 is 16 residues. The CDR3 here is CASSLGRRGRGYGYTF. CDR3 DNA: TGTGCCAGCAGCTTAGGTCGGCGGGGGCGCGGCTATGGCTACACCTTC.